This passage covers 29 T cell receptor beta chains from one sample sequenced in a study of T cell changes during pregnancy in multiple sclerosis. The data were produced by immunoSEQ multiplex PCR, yet TCRdb's version contains in-frame clones alone and is incomplete. The repertoire holds approximately 64,000 clones, with around 92% as singletons. The starting material was peripheral blood, obtained in the first trimester of pregnancy. The source is a female donor with multiple sclerosis, enrolled in a pregnancy study.

V is TRBV5-4 and J is TRBJ2-2, with 7 bases fitting TRBD2. The ends lost 7 bases at V and 5 bases at J; junction bases unmatched: 5. The germline V gene encodes CDR1 SGHNT and CDR2 YYREEE (reference sequence). The CDR3 consists of 13 residues. Written as DNA, the CDR3 is TGTGCCAGCGGGAGCGGGATTACCGGGGAGCTGTTTTTT. Translation: CASGSGITGELFF.

The rearrangement joins TRBV9 to TRBJ1-2; D gene unclear. Germline V gene sequence: CDR1 SGDLS, CDR2 YYNGEE. The CDR3 has 14 amino acids. Trimming cost V 0 bases and J 4 bases, with 10 bases left between them. The CDR3 sequence is CASSVATAGYGYTF. The CDR3 bases are TGTGCCAGCAGCGTAGCTACGGCAGGCTATGGCTACACCTTC. Drawing the rest from reference TRBV9 and TRBJ1-2, the complete variable domain is DSGVTQTPKHLITATGQRVTLRCSPRSGDLSVYWYQQSLDQGLQFLIQYYNGEERAKGNILERFSAQQFPDLHSELNLSSLELGDSALYFCASSVATAGYGYTFGSGTRLTVV.

The chain employs TRBV5-5 and TRBJ1-2; no reliable D call. Germline CDR1 and CDR2: SGHKS and YYEKEE (reference sequence). Trimming took off 2 bases at V and 3 bases at J, with 8 bases between the two ends. The CDR3 totals 13 residues. The CDR3 here is CASSFAYDYGYTF. CDR3 in DNA: TGTGCCAGCAGCTTTGCCTACGACTATGGCTACACCTTC.

The chain uses TRBV30 and TRBJ1-2, with 9 bases that match TRBD1. From germline, CDR1 is GTSNPN and CDR2 SVGIG (reference sequence). V gave up 5 bases and J gave up 7 bases; unmatched junction bases: 5. There are 12 residues in the CDR3. Written as DNA, the CDR3 is TGTGCCTGGGTCGGGACAGGGCCTGGCTACACCTTC. Residues: CAWVGTGPGYTF.

This chain connects TRBV15 to TRBJ1-2; no clear D. CDR3 length equals 13 residues. The V end lost 0 bases, the J end lost 4 bases, and 6 bases lay between the germline ends. The V gene's germline CDR1 is LNHNV and CDR2 YYDKDF (reference sequence). The CDR3 coding sequence is TGTGCCACCAGCAGAGAGAACAGCTATGGCTACACCTTC. Translation: CATSRENSYGYTF.

V usage is TRBV20-1 and J usage is TRBJ2-5; no clear D gene. The CDR3 is 11 amino acids. CDR1 and CDR2 (germline): DFQATT, SNEGSKA (reference sequence). Trimming removed 2 bases from V and 5 bases from J, with 6 bases in between. The CDR3, as DNA: TGCAGTGCTAGACACATGGAGACCCAGTACTTC. It yields the protein CSARHMETQYF.

V usage is TRBV5-5 and J usage is TRBJ2-2; 8 bases map to TRBD2. Germline CDR1 reads SGHKS; CDR2 reads YYEKEE (reference sequence). The junction had 17 bases not matched to a gene; V was cut back by 5 bases and J by 5 bases. CDR3 size: 18 residues. CDR3 nucleotide sequence: TGTGCCAGCAGTTCCCACATGGTCCATCGGGAGGGTACCGGGGAGCTGTTTTTT. Translation gives CASSSHMVHREGTGELFF. Based on the CDR3 plus reference TRBV5-5 and TRBJ2-2, the full variable domain is DAGVTQSPTHLIKTRGQQVTLRCSPISGHKSVSWYQQVLGQGPQFIFQYYEKEERGRGNFPDRFSARQFPNYSSELNVNALLLGDSALYLCASSSHMVHREGTGELFFGEGSRLTVL.

The CDR3 sequence: CASSLGTSGINSYEQYF. CDR3 sequence (DNA): TGTGCCAGCAGCTTGGGGACTAGCGGGATCAACTCCTACGAGCAGTACTTC. The chain is built from TRBV5-6 and TRBJ2-7; 12 nucleotides match TRBD2. This CDR3 spans 17 amino acids. Germline trimming cut 0 bases from V and 0 bases from J; bases unmatched to any gene: 4. Germline lookup yields CDR1 SGHDT and CDR2 YYEEEE. The complete variable domain, with remaining parts taken from reference TRBV5-6 and TRBJ2-7, reads DAGVTQSPTHLIKTRGQQVTLRCSPKSGHDTVSWYQQALGQGPQFIFQYYEEEERQRGNFPDRFSGHQFPNYSSELNVNALLLGDSALYLCASSLGTSGINSYEQYFGPGTRLTVT.

V is TRBV21-1 and J is TRBJ2-1; TRBD1, the table's D call, lacks a check against the DNA. TRBV21-1 is marked as a pseudogene. The CDR3 totals 13 residues. DNA for the CDR3: TGTGCCACCCCTGAAGGACAGGGGTATGGGCAGTTCTTC. The encoded protein is CATPEGQGYGQFF.

This chain links TRBV5-6 with TRBJ1-1; D possibly corresponds to TRBD1 (5 bases). Germline CDR1 is SGHDT and CDR2 is YYEEEE. The V end was cut by 2 bases, the J end by 1 base, with 12 bases between. The CDR3 is 15 residues long. Here the CDR3 reads CASSFSQGWNTEAFF. CDR3 nucleotide sequence: TGTGCCAGCAGCTTTAGTCAGGGTTGGAACACTGAAGCTTTCTTT. The full variable domain, its missing parts supplied by reference TRBV5-6 and TRBJ1-1, is DAGVTQSPTHLIKTRGQQVTLRCSPKSGHDTVSWYQQALGQGPQFIFQYYEEEERQRGNFPDRFSGHQFPNYSSELNVNALLLGDSALYLCASSFSQGWNTEAFFGQGTRLTVV.

V is TRBV10-3 and J is TRBJ2-7; D may be TRBD2 (6 bases). Trimming pared 9 bases from V and 4 bases from J, leaving 16 bases between. CDR3 length: 13 amino acids. The V gene's germline CDR1 is ENHRY and CDR2 SYGVKD. CDR3 DNA: TGTGCCATGCGGGGAGCGGACCGATACGAGCAGTACTTC. The encoded protein is CAMRGADRYEQYF.

The CDR3 loop reads CASSVVSTVTNTGELFF. The CDR3 nucleotides read TGTGCCAGCAGCGTAGTTTCGACAGTCACGAACACCGGGGAGCTGTTTTTT. The V gene is TRBV9, the J gene TRBJ2-2; possible D gene TRBD1, 5 bases. V was shortened by 0 bases and J by 0 bases, with 12 bases between the two germline ends. The V gene's germline CDR1 is SGDLS and CDR2 YYNGEE. The CDR3 is 17 amino acids.

The J gene is TRBJ1-6, the V gene TRBV5-1, with 7 bases aligning to TRBD1. Germline CDR1 and CDR2: SGHRS and YFSETQ. The V segment lost 3 bases and the J segment 12 bases; nucleotides outside the gene matches: 9. The CDR3 length is 14 residues. The CDR3 DNA is TGCGCCAGCAGCTGGAAGACAGGGAGTTTACCCCTCCACTTT. It is translated as CASSWKTGSLPLHF.

The V and J genes are TRBV10-3 and TRBJ2-1; the match to TRBD1 covers 7 bases. The germline V gene encodes CDR1 ENHRY and CDR2 SYGVKD. J gave up 8 bases and V 2 bases, and 9 bases lay outside the gene matches. This CDR3 region has 15 residues. The CDR3 spells CAISETQTGSDEQFF. The CDR3 nucleotides are TGTGCCATCAGTGAGACCCAGACAGGGAGCGATGAGCAGTTCTTC.

This rearrangement joins TRBV7-2 to TRBJ1-2, with TRBD1 matching 7 bases. This CDR3 is 15 amino acids long. CDR1 is SGHTA, CDR2 FQGNSA, per germline. V was pared by 5 bases and J by 7 bases, with 13 bases of the junction left unmatched. CDR3: CASSTIDRVKGGYTF. DNA for the CDR3: TGTGCCAGCAGCACTATTGACAGGGTAAAAGGTGGCTACACCTTC. Supplemented by reference TRBV7-2 and TRBJ1-2, the full variable domain reads GAGVSQSPSNKVTEKGKDVELRCDPISGHTALYWYRQSLGQGLEFLIYFQGNSAPDKSGLPSDRFSAERTGGSVSTLTIQRTQQEDSAVYLCASSTIDRVKGGYTFGSGTRLTVV.

CDR3 nucleotide sequence: TGCGCCAGCAGCCAAGATTTTAGCTCTGGGGCCAACGTCCTGACTTTC. Translated: CASSQDFSSGANVLTF. This rearrangement joins TRBV4-3 to TRBJ2-6; D unclear. Germline loops: CDR1 LGHNA, CDR2 YSLEER. This CDR3 has 16 residues. The V gene lost 0 bases and the J gene lost 0 bases, with 6 bases spanning the gap.

This clone appeared a single time. This rearrangement joins TRBV29-1 to TRBJ2-1; 8 positions agree with TRBD1. V dropped 1 base and J dropped 8; count of bases not matched to a gene: 7. CDR1 SQVTM and CDR2 ANQGSEA come from the germline V gene. The CDR3 contains 14 residues. This CDR3 reads CSVEGVDRVDEQFF. The CDR3 DNA reads TGCAGCGTTGAAGGGGTGGACAGGGTGGATGAGCAGTTCTTC.

CDR3 sequence (DNA): TGTGCCAGCAGCGCTGGGGACAGCCTTCGGGGCTACACCTTC. This translates into CASSAGDSLRGYTF. The V and J genes are TRBV7-8 and TRBJ1-2, with TRBD1 identical over 7 bases. CDR3 length: 14 amino acids. V was pared by 5 bases and J by 8 bases, with 11 bases of the junction left unmatched. Germline lookup yields CDR1 SGHVS and CDR2 FQNEAQ.

This chain connects TRBV5-6 to TRBJ2-1; D might be TRBD1 (7 bases). The CDR3 extends over 13 amino acids. V was shortened by 7 bases and J by 2 bases, with 10 bases between the two germline ends. Germline lookup yields CDR1 SGHDT and CDR2 YYEEEE. This CDR3 reads CASGGTAYNEQFF. CDR3 in DNA: TGTGCCAGCGGGGGGACAGCCTACAATGAGCAGTTCTTC. Combining the CDR3 with reference TRBV5-6 and TRBJ2-1 gives the whole variable domain DAGVTQSPTHLIKTRGQQVTLRCSPKSGHDTVSWYQQALGQGPQFIFQYYEEEERQRGNFPDRFSGHQFPNYSSELNVNALLLGDSALYLCASGGTAYNEQFFGPGTRLTVL.

This clone was recorded once. This chain links TRBV30 with TRBJ1-5, with TRBD1 identical over 7 bases. The junction had 7 bases not matched to a gene; V was cut back by 2 bases and J by 0 bases. The germline V gene has CDR1 GTSNPN and CDR2 SVGIG (reference sequence). The CDR3 length is 16 residues. The CDR3 DNA follows: TGTGCCTGGAGTCCGAGGGGGCTCTATAGCAATCAGCCCCAGCATTTT. This gives the protein CAWSPRGLYSNQPQHF.

The rearrangement links TRBV11-2 to TRBJ2-2; TRBD2 matches 7 bases. Germline V lookup: CDR1 SGHAT, CDR2 FQNNGV. J was trimmed by 2 bases and V by 0 bases; bases with no gene match: 15. There are 20 residues in the CDR3. The CDR3 DNA sequence: TGTGCCAGCAGCTTAGATGAGGTGTGGTTGCTAGCGGAAAACACCGGGGAGCTGTTTTTT. Translation gives CASSLDEVWLLAENTGELFF.

The chain combines TRBV11-2 with TRBJ2-7, with TRBD2 identical over 7 bases. Looked up from germline, CDR1 is SGHAT and CDR2 is FQNNGV. After removal of 1 base from V and 1 base from J, the junction contained 7 bases not matched to a gene. The CDR3 length is 16 residues. CDR3 nucleotides: TGTGCCAGCAGCTTAGGTGGGGGAGGGCCTTCCTACGAGCAGTACTTC. It encodes CASSLGGGGPSYEQYF.

V and J are TRBV11-2 and TRBJ2-1, with 9 bases fitting TRBD2. CDR1 and CDR2 (germline): SGHAT, FQNNGV. This CDR3 has 15 residues. With V trimmed by 5 bases and J by 5 bases, 7 bases remained unmatched. The CDR3 region has the DNA TGTGCCAGCAGCAGTCTAGCGGGGAGGGACAATGAGCAGTTCTTC. Amino acids: CASSSLAGRDNEQFF.

The chain is built from TRBV25-1 and TRBJ2-3; D not certain. The germline gives CDR1 MGHDK, CDR2 SYGVNS. Trimming removed 1 base at V and 4 bases at J, with 6 bases between. This CDR3 is 13 amino acids long. The CDR3 DNA reads TGTGCCAGCAGTGAATCGTTTTCAGATACGCAGTATTTT. Its protein product is CASSESFSDTQYF.

This sequence joins TRBV9 and TRBJ2-2, with TRBD2 identical over 13 bases. J lost 4 bases, V lost 4 bases, and 4 bases had no gene match. This CDR3 comprises 16 residues. The V gene's germline CDR1 is SGDLS and CDR2 YYNGEE. The DNA of the CDR3 is TGTGCCAGCAGCCGGACTAGCGGGAGTAGCACCGGGGAGCTGTTTTTT. It translates to CASSRTSGSSTGELFF.

This rearrangement joins TRBV6-4 to TRBJ2-2; D is undetermined. The ends were cut back, 0 bases at V and 5 bases at J, with 4 bases in the middle. Germline CDR1 is MRHNA and CDR2 is SNTAGT. CDR3 size: 13 residues. CDR3: CASSDSETGELFF. CDR3 sequence (DNA): TGTGCCAGCAGTGACTCGGAGACCGGGGAGCTGTTTTTT.

The CDR3 nucleotides are TGTGCCAGCAGCGGACTAGCGGGAGGACTCGACGAGCAGTACTTC. Translated: CASSGLAGGLDEQYF. The V gene is TRBV14, the J gene TRBJ2-7; 14 bases are a match to TRBD2. Germline CDR1 reads SGHDN; CDR2 reads FVKESK. There are 15 residues in the CDR3. V dropped 5 bases and J dropped 5; count of bases not matched to a gene: 5.

The chain couples TRBV15 to TRBJ2-7, with 7 bases fitting TRBD2. This CDR3 has 16 amino acids. V shed 2 bases and J 0 bases; nucleotides not matched to a gene: 7. Per the germline V gene, CDR1 is LNHNV and CDR2 is YYDKDF (reference sequence). CDR3 amino acids: CATSRYIAGPSYEQYF. The CDR3 DNA follows: TGTGCCACCAGCAGATACATAGCGGGTCCCTCCTACGAGCAGTACTTC.

The chain combines TRBV27 with TRBJ2-7; TRBD2 might be the D (5 bases). Germline assignment: CDR1 MNHEY and CDR2 SMNVEV (reference sequence). V was clipped by 8 bases and J by 2 bases, with 10 bases between them. The CDR3 covers 12 residues. Here the CDR3 DNA reads TGTGCCAGCGGAGGAGCCCCCTACGAGCAGTACTTC. Its translation is CASGGAPYEQYF.